This passage covers 22 T cell receptor beta chains from one sample sequenced in a study of cytomegalovirus exposure and HLA in healthy donors. In the PCR, 60 Vbeta and 13 Jbeta primers were used. The repertoire was sequenced with immunoSEQ multiplex PCR; TCRdb's copy has only in-frame clones and lacks some. The repertoire holds some 150,000 clones, with about three fifths as singletons. The sequenced sample consisted of PBMCs. Receptors originate from a woman in her 30s in good health and CMV-seropositive.

The chain recombines TRBV4-1 with TRBJ2-7; TRBD1 matches 8 bases. CDR1 and CDR2 from the germline V gene are MGHRA and YSYEKL. The CDR3 covers 14 residues. Unmatched junction bases numbered 3, after V lost 0 bases and J lost 5 bases. CDR3 coding DNA: TGCGCCAGCAGCCAAGACAGGGGGCCCAACGAGCAGTACTTC. Encoded protein: CASSQDRGPNEQYF.

V usage is TRBV19 and J usage is TRBJ1-5; tentatively, D is TRBD1 (6 bases). The CDR3 is 17 residues long. Trimming took off 5 bases at V and 2 bases at J, with 19 bases between the two ends. The germline V gene has CDR1 LNHDA and CDR2 SQIVND (reference sequence). This CDR3 is CASSSLARGSGNQPQHF. The CDR3 nucleotides are TGTGCCAGTAGTTCCCTTGCGAGGGGGAGCGGCAATCAGCCCCAGCATTTT.

The rearrangement uses TRBV6-5 and TRBJ1-6, with a weak D call TRBD1 (5 bases). CDR1 is MNHEY, CDR2 SVGAGI, per germline. This CDR3 region has 14 residues. Trimming took off 0 bases at V and 7 bases at J, with 7 bases between the two ends. CDR3 region: CASSYSGGNSPLHF. In DNA, the CDR3 is TGTGCCAGCAGTTACTCTGGGGGGAATTCACCCCTCCACTTT.

This clone was detected a few times. This chain connects TRBV13 to TRBJ2-7; the match to TRBD2 covers 7 bases. V gave up 4 bases and J gave up 4 bases; unmatched junction bases: 13. Germline CDR1 is PRHDT and CDR2 is FYEKMQ (reference sequence). The CDR3 is 16 residues long. CDR3 sequence (DNA): TGTGCCAGCAGCTCATCCGGGACTACGGGCGTATACGAGCAGTACTTC. Protein product: CASSSSGTTGVYEQYF.

This chain uses TRBV11-2 with TRBJ2-3; D ambiguous. Germline CDR1 and CDR2: SGHAT and FQNNGV. The CDR3 covers 16 residues. Trimming left V 5 bases short and J 1 base short, with 16 bases between. The CDR3, as DNA: TGTGCCAGCAGCCTAATAGTGATGGCGGGCACAGATACGCAGTATTTT. Its protein is CASSLIVMAGTDTQYF.

The CDR3 DNA reads TGTGCCAGCAGCTTAATTGCGAGCGGGAATGAAAAACTGTTTTTT. It encodes CASSLIASGNEKLFF. The genes are TRBV7-9 and TRBJ1-4; D is undetermined. CDR3 length: 15 amino acids. Germline V gene data show CDR1 as SEHNR and CDR2 as FQNEAQ (reference sequence). Trimming took off 2 bases at V and 5 bases at J, with 12 bases between the two ends.

This clone was observed a handful of times. V is TRBV5-1 and J is TRBJ2-7; tentative D call: TRBD1 (6 bases). The CDR3 totals 14 residues. Germline-derived CDR1 and CDR2 are SGHRS and YFSETQ. V was cut by 4 bases and J by 5 bases, with 16 bases left in between. DNA for the CDR3: TGCGCCAGCAGCCCCAGAGGGGGATCGAACGAGCAGTACTTC. Translating it yields CASSPRGGSNEQYF. The whole variable domain, filled in from reference TRBV5-1 and TRBJ2-7, reads KAGVTQTPRYLIKTRGQQVTLSCSPISGHRSVSWYQQTPGQGLQFLFEYFSETQRNKGNFPGRFSGRQFSNSRSEMNVSTLELGDSALYLCASSPRGGSNEQYFGPGTRLTVT.

This sequence joins TRBV27 and TRBJ1-6, with 9 positions matching TRBD1. This CDR3 has 16 residues. Germline values: CDR1 MNHEY, CDR2 SMNVEV (reference sequence). J gave up 10 bases and V 5 bases, and 12 bases lay outside the gene matches. The CDR3, as DNA: TGTGCCAGCAGTGAAATCGGGACAGGGTTTTTCTCACCCCTCCACTTT. Its translation: CASSEIGTGFFSPLHF.

This chain connects TRBV6-5 to TRBJ1-5, with a possible D match to TRBD1 (6 bases). There are 14 residues in the CDR3. Trimming took 5 bases from V and 5 from J, leaving 13 bases between them. The germline gives CDR1 MNHEY, CDR2 SVGAGI. CDR3 bases: TGTGCCAGCAGTCACCGGACAGAAGATCAGCCCCAGCATTTT. This sequence encodes CASSHRTEDQPQHF.

In its sample, this clone was seen a few times. CDR3 region: CASTQSTDTQYF. CDR3 nucleotides: TGCGCCAGCACCCAGAGCACAGATACGCAGTATTTT. V is TRBV10-1 and J is TRBJ2-3; D is ambiguous. The germline V and J ends were trimmed by 7 bases and 0 bases, with 5 bases remaining between them. Germline-derived CDR1 and CDR2 are WNHNN and SYGVQD (reference sequence). The CDR3 loop spans 12 amino acids.

With respect to this clone: The sample carries other DNA sequences with the same CDR3. This chain uses TRBV19 with TRBJ1-2; 8 nucleotides align to TRBD1. The ends lost 5 bases at V and 2 bases at J; junction bases unmatched: 4. The germline CDR1 and CDR2 sequences are LNHDA and SQIVND (reference sequence). This CDR3 has 14 residues. The CDR3: CASSRDRTNYGYTF. Here the CDR3 DNA reads TGTGCCAGTAGTCGGGACAGGACAAACTATGGCTACACCTTC. Full variable domain (outside the CDR3, taken from reference TRBV19 and TRBJ1-2): DGGITQSPKYLFRKEGQNVTLSCEQNLNHDAMYWYRQDPGQGLRLIYYSQIVNDFQKGDIAEGYSVSREKKESFPLTVTSAQKNPTAFYLCASSRDRTNYGYTFGSGTRLTVV.

The chain joins TRBV10-3 to TRBJ1-1, with a tentative D call TRBD1 (5 bases). The CDR3 is 13 amino acids. V shed 9 bases and J shed 2 bases, with 13 bases lying between them. CDR1 and CDR2 (germline): ENHRY, SYGVKD. The CDR3 DNA reads as TGTGCCATACGATTAGGGGCTAACACTGAAGCTTTCTTT. This codes for CAIRLGANTEAFF.

This chain links TRBV11-2 with TRBJ1-1, with D perhaps matching TRBD1 (5 bases). The CDR3 is 13 amino acids. Germline V gene lookup returns CDR1 SGHAT and CDR2 FQNNGV. V lost 3 bases and J lost 5, with 10 bases in between. CDR3 sequence reads: CASSFAGGTEAFF. CDR3 nucleotides: TGTGCCAGCAGCTTCGCCGGGGGGACTGAAGCTTTCTTT.

The J gene is TRBJ1-1, the V gene TRBV5-1; 8 positions agree with TRBD1. The CDR3 is 13 amino acids. CDR1 SGHRS and CDR2 YFSETQ come from the germline V gene. The J segment lost 7 bases and the V segment lost 0 bases, leaving 2 bases of the junction unmatched. In DNA form, the CDR3 reads TGCGCCAGCAGCTTGGGGACAGGGCTTGAAGCTTTCTTT. Protein: CASSLGTGLEAFF. Looking up the rest from reference TRBV5-1 and TRBJ1-1 gives the full variable domain: KAGVTQTPRYLIKTRGQQVTLSCSPISGHRSVSWYQQTPGQGLQFLFEYFSETQRNKGNFPGRFSGRQFSNSRSEMNVSTLELGDSALYLCASSLGTGLEAFFGQGTRLTVV.

The chain combines TRBV29-1 with TRBJ1-2; TRBD1 agrees at 10 bases. The CDR3 length is 11 residues. V was clipped by 7 bases and J by 8 bases; unmatched bases: 4. Looked up from germline, CDR1 is SQVTM and CDR2 is ANQGSEA. The CDR3 region is CSGGQGSGYTF. The CDR3 bases are TGCAGCGGGGGACAGGGGTCGGGCTACACCTTC.

The chain links TRBV6-5 to TRBJ1-3; the match to TRBD1 covers 8 bases. The CDR3 is made up of 16 amino acids. Trimming took 4 bases from V and 2 from J; bases not matched to a gene: 7. Germline CDR1 is MNHEY and CDR2 is SVGAGI. CDR3 sequence: CASSWGNRGTGNTIYF. CDR3 nucleotides: TGTGCCAGCAGTTGGGGTAACAGGGGGACTGGAAACACCATATATTTT.

V usage is TRBV2 and J usage is TRBJ1-5; perhaps TRBD1 as D (6 bases). The V end lost 6 bases, the J end lost 4 bases, and 19 bases lay between the germline ends. The CDR3 sequence is 16 residues long. CDR1 is SNHLY and CDR2 is FYNNEI in the germline V gene. CDR3 nucleotides: TGTGCCAGCAGCGGCACAGGGCCCCCAGGGAATCAGCCCCAGCATTTT. It codes for CASSGTGPPGNQPQHF. Variable domain in full (rest from reference TRBV2 and TRBJ1-5): EPEVTQTPSHQVTQMGQEVILRCVPISNHLYFYWYRQILGQKVEFLVSFYNNEISEKSEIFDDQFSVERPDGSNFTLKIRSTKLEDSAMYFCASSGTGPPGNQPQHFGDGTRLSIL.

The V call is TRBV10-2, the J call TRBJ2-1; D is perhaps TRBD2 (5 bases). CDR1 is WSHSY, CDR2 SAAADI, per germline. Trimming took off 3 bases at V and 4 bases at J, with 13 bases between the two ends. The length of the CDR3 is 15 residues. CDR3 protein: CASSESGGPYNEQFF. CDR3 bases: TGCGCCAGCAGTGAATCGGGCGGGCCTTACAATGAGCAGTTCTTC.

The genes are TRBV9 and TRBJ2-1; TRBD1 agrees at 11 bases. Germline V gene sequence: CDR1 SGDLS, CDR2 YYNGEE. The length of the CDR3 is 15 residues. V was clipped by 4 bases and J by 8 bases; unmatched bases: 8. CDR3 amino acids: CASSIRDRGSDEQFF. The CDR3 region has the DNA TGTGCCAGCAGCATCCGGGACAGGGGGTCCGATGAGCAGTTCTTC.

The chain carries TRBV5-6 and TRBJ1-6, with D possibly TRBD1 on 5 matching bases. CDR3 length: 14 amino acids. V lost 6 bases and J lost 7, with 14 bases in between. Per germline, CDR1 SGHDT and CDR2 YYEEEE. DNA for the CDR3: TGTGCCAGCACCTCCGTTAGGGGAAATTCACCCCTCCACTTT. Amino acids: CASTSVRGNSPLHF.

The chain is built from TRBV25-1 and TRBJ2-7, with D possibly TRBD1 on 6 matching bases. CDR1 is MGHDK and CDR2 is SYGVNS in the germline V gene. Trimming cost V 3 bases and J 4 bases, with 16 bases left between them. The CDR3 loop spans 15 amino acids. The CDR3 loop is CASSDLGTKEYEQYF. The DNA of the CDR3 is TGTGCCAGCAGTGATCTAGGGACAAAAGAATACGAGCAGTACTTC.

The chain is built from TRBV11-2 and TRBJ1-3; D is unclear. The CDR3 has 15 amino acids. Germline lookup yields CDR1 SGHAT and CDR2 FQNNGV. The ends were cut back, 1 base at V and 1 base at J, with 8 bases in the middle. The CDR3 nucleotides read TGTGCCAGCAGCTTAGGGGGAGGTTCTGGAAACACCATATATTTT. Encoded protein: CASSLGGGSGNTIYF.